A single sample gave rise to the 9 T cell receptor beta chains below, sequenced in a study of memory CD4+ T cells and cytomegalovirus serostatus. Single viable CD3+CD4+CD8-CD45RO+ cells were sorted as the memory CD4+ T cells. Clones were read by immunoSEQ multiplex PCR, and TCRdb kept only the in-frame ones, dropping some. The sample carries approximately 47,000 clones, around 80% recorded once. The sequenced sample was memory CD4+ T cells from blood. These receptors all stem from an adult in good health and CMV-seronegative.

This rearrangement joins TRBV5-1 to TRBJ2-6, with D unclear. Germline V CDR1 and CDR2: SGHRS, YFSETQ. V was clipped by 4 bases and J by 0 bases, with 11 bases between them. The CDR3 runs to 16 residues. The DNA for the CDR3 is TGCGCCAGCAGCACTGACGTCCTCTCTGGGGCCAACGTCCTGACTTTC. Amino acid sequence: CASSTDVLSGANVLTF.

This rearrangement joins TRBV5-4 to TRBJ2-5, with D possibly being TRBD1 or TRBD2 (6 bases each). The CDR3 extends over 16 amino acids. V shed 2 bases and J shed 4 bases, with 18 bases lying between them. Germline lookup yields CDR1 SGHNT and CDR2 YYREEE (reference sequence). Here the CDR3 reads CASSFTGGGRGETQYF. Here the CDR3 DNA reads TGTGCCAGCAGCTTTACCGGGGGCGGCAGAGGAGAGACCCAGTACTTC.

The chain uses TRBV14 and TRBJ2-1; no definite D call. The CDR3 extends over 17 amino acids. V shed 0 bases and J shed 1 base, with 13 bases lying between them. CDR1 and CDR2 from the germline V gene are SGHDN and FVKESK. CDR3 loop: CASSQDLRLGSYNEQFF. The CDR3, as DNA: TGTGCCAGCAGCCAAGATCTTAGGTTGGGATCCTACAATGAGCAGTTCTTC. Combining the CDR3 with reference TRBV14 and TRBJ2-1 gives the whole variable domain EAGVTQFPSHSVIEKGQTVTLRCDPISGHDNLYWYRRVMGKEIKFLLHFVKESKQDESGMPNNRFLAERTGGTYSTLKVQPAELEDSGVYFCASSQDLRLGSYNEQFFGPGTRLTVL.

The sample holds one count of this clone. The rearrangement joins TRBV21-1 to TRBJ2-7; the table's D call of TRBD2 was not tested on the DNA. TRBV21-1 is described as a pseudogene. The length of the CDR3 is 13 residues. This CDR3 is CASTLSRSYEQYF. CDR3 nucleotides: TGTGCCAGCACTCTCTCTCGCTCCTACGAGCAGTACTTC.

The gene calls are TRBV9 and TRBJ1-2; no clear D gene. Germline-derived CDR1 and CDR2 are SGDLS and YYNGEE. The CDR3 extends over 14 amino acids. Trimming removed 0 bases from V and 6 bases from J, with 12 bases in between. The CDR3: CASSVVAGSHGYTF. As DNA, the CDR3 is TGTGCCAGCAGCGTAGTAGCGGGGTCTCATGGCTACACCTTC.

This clone showed up just once. This chain links TRBV10-3 with TRBJ2-7, with TRBD1 matching 7 bases. The CDR3 runs 14 residues. CDR1 is ENHRY and CDR2 is SYGVKD in the germline V gene. With V trimmed by 3 bases and J by 2 bases, 4 bases remained unmatched. Here the CDR3 DNA reads TGTGCCATCAGTGACAGGGGGAGACCCTACGAGCAGTACTTC. Translating it yields CAISDRGRPYEQYF.

The chain has TRBV6-5 and TRBJ2-7; D perhaps matches TRBD2 (5 bases). CDR1 MNHEY and CDR2 SVGAGI come from the germline V gene. Trimming removed 6 bases at V and 7 bases at J, with 16 bases between. This CDR3 region has 13 residues. The CDR3 coding sequence is TGTGCCAGCAGAGAACTGGACTCCCGGGAGCAGTACTTC. Translation gives CASRELDSREQYF.

The J gene is TRBJ1-4, the V gene TRBV29-1; TRBD1 aligns across 9 bases. Trimming took 4 bases from V and 5 from J; bases not matched to a gene: 11. Germline values: CDR1 SQVTM, CDR2 ANQGSEA. This CDR3 spans 16 amino acids. The CDR3 spells CSVGFYGGTGNEKLFF. The CDR3 DNA sequence: TGCAGCGTTGGGTTTTACGGCGGGACAGGGAATGAAAAACTGTTTTTT. The full variable domain, its missing parts supplied by reference TRBV29-1 and TRBJ1-4, is SAVISQKPSRDICQRGTSLTIQCQVDSQVTMMFWYRQQPGQSLTLIATANQGSEATYESGFVIDKFPISRPNLTFSTLTVSNMSPEDSSIYLCSVGFYGGTGNEKLFFGSGTQLSVL.

The chain recombines TRBV5-4 with TRBJ2-2, with D perhaps matching TRBD1 or TRBD2 (5 bases each). In germline, CDR1 is SGHNT, CDR2 YYREEE (reference sequence). The CDR3 totals 15 residues. The V and J ends lost 4 bases and 0 bases respectively, with 10 bases between them. Here the CDR3 reads CASSLGTANTGELFF. The CDR3 DNA reads TGTGCCAGCAGCCTAGGGACGGCGAACACCGGGGAGCTGTTTTTT.